The 21 T cell receptor beta chains below all came from one sample that was sequenced in a study of molecular identifiers for immune sequencing clone quantification. TCRdb fed the PCR reads into MiXCR, producing one record per CDR3 protein. This repertoire shows 40,000 to 50,000 distinct CDR3 sequences, approximately 21% found once; its top ten account for under 1.3%. What was sequenced was naive CD8+ T cells from blood, with Jurkat cell RNA spiked in. Noted subset: FACS-sorted CD8+CD4-CCR7+CD45RA+ naive T cells. The receptor set was obtained from a human donor in good health. Some libraries in this study had Jurkat cell RNA spiked in.

This clonotype was found many times. CDR3: CAWSVQHRGTYEQYF. The DNA for the CDR3 is TGTGCCTGGAGTGTACAGCACAGGGGTACCTACGAGCAGTACTTC. The V call is TRBV30, the J call TRBJ2-7; 7 bases fit TRBD1. CDR1 and CDR2 (germline): GTSNPN, SVGIG (reference sequence). This CDR3 is 15 amino acids long. The V gene end was trimmed by 0 bases and the J gene end by 2 bases; junction bases not matched to a gene: 7.

Many counts were recorded for this clonotype. The V gene is TRBV10-3, the J gene TRBJ2-2; D remains unclear. Trimming left V 0 bases short and J 0 bases short, with 11 bases between. Germline CDR1 is ENHRY and CDR2 is SYGVKD. This CDR3 is built from 17 residues. DNA of the CDR3: TGTGCCATCAGTGAGTCGTTTTTAGGGACGAACACCGGGGAGCTGTTTTTT. Its translation is CAISESFLGTNTGELFF.

This clonotype was detected many times. The gene calls are TRBV11-2 and TRBJ2-3; 11 bases are shared with TRBD2. The germline gives CDR1 SGHAT, CDR2 FQNNGV. This CDR3 is built from 19 residues. V trimming: 5 bases; J trimming: 2 bases; junction bases outside the gene matches: 15. The CDR3 DNA follows: TGTGCCAGCAGCGGGGGACTAGCGGACAACCAATGGTACACAGATACGCAGTATTTT. It is translated as CASSGGLADNQWYTDTQYF.

Many counts were recorded for this clonotype. The genes are TRBV28 and TRBJ2-2; no reliable D call. Trimming removed 6 bases from V and 0 bases from J, with 11 bases in between. CDR3 length: 15 residues. Germline CDR1 and CDR2: MDHEN and SYDVKM. The CDR3 here is CASSPAETNTGELFF. In DNA form, the CDR3 reads TGTGCCAGCAGCCCCGCGGAGACGAACACCGGGGAGCTGTTTTTT.

This clonotype was seen repeatedly, ten times or more. The CDR3 region has the DNA TGTGCCAGCAGCTTAGGCTTTGGGACATATCGCCCCCCGAACACTGAAGCTTTCTTT. Translated: CASSLGFGTYRPPNTEAFF. The chain recombines TRBV11-2 with TRBJ1-1, with D possibly TRBD1 on 6 matching bases. Germline-derived CDR1 and CDR2 are SGHAT and FQNNGV. CDR3 length: 19 amino acids. Trimming removed 1 base at V and 1 base at J, with 22 bases between.

This clonotype showed up many times. V usage is TRBV2 and J usage is TRBJ2-5; tentatively, D is TRBD1 (5 bases). V was trimmed by 8 bases and J by 4 bases, leaving 14 bases between them. CDR3 length equals 13 residues. Germline V gene lookup returns CDR1 SNHLY and CDR2 FYNNEI. CDR3 sequence: CASGAQVGETQYF. CDR3 bases: TGTGCCAGCGGGGCACAGGTGGGAGAGACCCAGTACTTC.

The chain couples TRBV7-2 to TRBJ1-1; weak D call: TRBD1 (6 bases). The CDR3 totals 14 residues. V gave up 2 bases and J gave up 5 bases, with 12 bases separating them. Germline CDR1 is SGHTA and CDR2 is FQGNSA. The CDR3 bases are TGTGCCAGCAGCTTACCAGGGGCTCGGACTGAAGCTTTCTTT. Its protein is CASSLPGARTEAFF.

V and J are TRBV28 and TRBJ2-7; 7 bases are shared with TRBD2. CDR1 MDHEN and CDR2 SYDVKM come from the germline V gene. This CDR3 is built from 14 residues. Unmatched junction bases numbered 1, after V lost 2 bases and J lost 0 bases. The CDR3, as DNA: TGTGCCAGCAGTTTACCGGGGGGCTCCTACGAGCAGTACTTC. Encoded protein: CASSLPGGSYEQYF. The full variable domain, with the rest looked up from reference TRBV28 and TRBJ2-7, is DVKVTQSSRYLVKRTGEKVFLECVQDMDHENMFWYRQDPGLGLRLIYFSYDVKMKEKGDIPEGYSVSREKKERFSLILESASTNQTSMYLCASSLPGGSYEQYFGPGTRLTVT.

Ten or more counts support this clonotype. The chain uses TRBV6-5 and TRBJ2-1, with D possibly matching TRBD1 (5 bases). The V end lost 2 bases, the J end lost 9 bases, and 11 bases lay between the germline ends. Germline V gene sequence: CDR1 MNHEY, CDR2 SVGAGI. The CDR3 runs 13 residues. DNA of the CDR3: TGTGCCAGCAGTTACAAGGGGCCGGGTGAGCAGTTCTTC. As protein: CASSYKGPGEQFF.

This clonotype was recorded at least ten times. The chain couples TRBV20-1 to TRBJ1-1; D not resolved. Deletions cut 5 bases from V and 2 bases from J, with 12 bases between. The CDR3 extends over 13 amino acids. The germline gives CDR1 DFQATT, CDR2 SNEGSKA (reference sequence). CDR3 nucleotides: TGCAGTGCTCCACCGCCCATAAACACTGAAGCTTTCTTT. It encodes CSAPPPINTEAFF.

As to this clonotype: The junction departs from germline at one end; a sequencing error may be responsible. This chain links TRBV28 with TRBJ2-3, with TRBD1 identical over 10 bases. The CDR3 contains 20 residues. Germline V gives CDR1 MDHEN, CDR2 SYDVKM. CDR3 in DNA: TGTGCCAGCAGTTTACCTGGGACAGGGGTAATGGCGGAAAGCACAAATACGCAGTATTTT. It is translated as CASSLPGTGVMAESTNTQYF. Full variable domain (remainder filled in from reference TRBV28 and TRBJ2-3): DVKVTQSSRYLVKRTGEKVFLECVQDMDHENMFWYRQDPGLGLRLIYFSYDVKMKEKGDIPEGYSVSREKKERFSLILESASTNQTSMYLCASSLPGTGVMAESTNTQYFGPGTRLTVL.

With respect to this clonotype: The germline gene is not matched at one end of the junction; a read error may be the cause. This chain connects TRBV12-3 or TRBV12-4 to TRBJ1-4, with D possibly TRBD1 on 6 matching bases. There are 14 residues in the CDR3. This CDR3 reads CASSSEGVGEELFF. In nucleotides, the CDR3 is TGTGCCAGCAGTTCAGAGGGGGTCGGTGAAGAACTGTTTTTT.

This clonotype was observed at least ten times. This chain joins TRBV7-9 and TRBJ2-5; 10 bases match TRBD1. There are 15 residues in the CDR3. J gave up 1 base and V 1 base, and 0 bases lay outside the gene matches. Germline CDR1 is SEHNR and CDR2 is FQNEAQ (reference sequence). CDR3 bases: TGTGCCAGCAGCTTAGGACAGGGGGCCCAAGAGACCCAGTACTTC. Translated: CASSLGQGAQETQYF.

This clonotype was seen many times. The gene calls are TRBV11-2 and TRBJ2-1; 10 bases agree with TRBD2. The CDR3 extends over 15 amino acids. V was pared by 4 bases and J by 6 bases, with 6 bases of the junction left unmatched. Germline lookup yields CDR1 SGHAT and CDR2 FQNNGV. The CDR3 sequence is CASSYLAGASNEQFF. DNA of the CDR3: TGTGCCAGCAGCTATCTAGCGGGAGCCTCCAATGAGCAGTTCTTC.

In its sample, this clonotype was seen many times. J is TRBJ1-5 and V is TRBV3-1, with D unclear. Germline CDR1 and CDR2: LGHDT and YNNKEL (reference sequence). The ends were cut back, 0 bases at V and 2 bases at J, with 8 bases in the middle. This CDR3 spans 15 amino acids. CDR3 sequence reads: CASSQDIGGNQPQHF. In nucleotides, the CDR3 is TGTGCCAGCAGCCAAGATATCGGGGGCAATCAGCCCCAGCATTTT.

Remarks on this clonotype: This clone may be a read error of a much larger clone one base away. J is TRBJ2-6 and V is TRBV7-9, with D maybe TRBD1 (6 bases). This CDR3 contains 17 residues. Germline CDR1 and CDR2: SEHNR and FQNEAQ (reference sequence). The CDR3 sequence: CAGSLTTGFSGANVLTF. In DNA, the CDR3 is TGTGCCGGCAGCCTAACTACAGGGTTCTCTGGGGCCAACGTCCTGACTTTC.

This clonotype was seen at least ten times. The chain employs TRBV25-1 and TRBJ2-7, with D perhaps matching TRBD2 (6 bases). V gave up 6 bases and J gave up 6 bases, with 18 bases separating them. In germline, CDR1 is MGHDK, CDR2 SYGVNS. This CDR3 has 14 residues. Written as DNA, the CDR3 is TGTGCCAGCAGCGGTCCGGGGGTCCTAAGCGAGCAGTACTTC. Its protein is CASSGPGVLSEQYF.

This clonotype was recorded many times. The genes are TRBV19 and TRBJ1-5; D unclear. There are 12 residues in the CDR3. Trimming took off 7 bases at V and 2 bases at J, with 6 bases between the two ends. From germline, CDR1 is LNHDA and CDR2 SQIVND (reference sequence). CDR3 amino acids: CASTYGNQPQHF. The CDR3 DNA is TGTGCCAGTACCTATGGCAATCAGCCCCAGCATTTT.

This clonotype was seen repeatedly, ten times or more. This may stem from a read error, because a much larger clone lies one nucleotide away. This chain joins TRBV20-1 and TRBJ1-1; D is undetermined. Looked up from germline, CDR1 is DFQATT and CDR2 is SNEGSKA (reference sequence). The CDR3 spans 12 residues. V lost 1 base and J lost 4, with 7 bases in between. The CDR3 nucleotides read TGCAGTGCTAGAGGGGAAACCACTGAAGCTTTCTTT. This codes for CSARGETTEAFF.

Notes on this clonotype: This may come from a read error, since a much larger clone is one base off. The gene calls are TRBV6-5 and TRBJ2-5; D unclear. There are 14 residues in the CDR3. In germline, CDR1 is MNHEY, CDR2 SVGAGI. In DNA, the CDR3 is TGTGCCGGCAGTTACGCTAGTGACTCGGAGACCCAGTACTTC. This sequence encodes CAGSYASDSETQYF.

The table lists this clonotype with a few counts. This chain uses TRBV25-1 with TRBJ2-5; D not resolved. V lost 1 base and J 4 bases, leaving 10 bases between the germline ends. This CDR3 has 14 residues. CDR1 is MGHDK, CDR2 SYGVNS, per germline. CDR3 in DNA: TGTGCCAGCAGTGAATTTTCTGATCTAGAGACCCAGTACTTC. Its translation is CASSEFSDLETQYF.